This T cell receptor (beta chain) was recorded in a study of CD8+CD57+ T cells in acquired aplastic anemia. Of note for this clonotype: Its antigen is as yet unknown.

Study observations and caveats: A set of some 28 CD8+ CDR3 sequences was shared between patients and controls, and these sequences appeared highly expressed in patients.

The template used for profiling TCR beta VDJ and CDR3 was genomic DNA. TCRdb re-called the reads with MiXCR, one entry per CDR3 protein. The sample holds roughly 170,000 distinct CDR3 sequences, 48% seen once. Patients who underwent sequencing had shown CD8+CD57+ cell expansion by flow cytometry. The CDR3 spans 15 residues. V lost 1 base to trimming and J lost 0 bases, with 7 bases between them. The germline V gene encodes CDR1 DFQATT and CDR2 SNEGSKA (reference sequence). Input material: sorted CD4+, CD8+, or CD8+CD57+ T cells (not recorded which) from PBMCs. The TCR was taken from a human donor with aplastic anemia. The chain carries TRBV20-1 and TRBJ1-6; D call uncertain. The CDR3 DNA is TGCAGTGCTAGAGTAAAGAACTCCTATAATTCACCCCTCCACTTT. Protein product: CSARVKNSYNSPLHF.